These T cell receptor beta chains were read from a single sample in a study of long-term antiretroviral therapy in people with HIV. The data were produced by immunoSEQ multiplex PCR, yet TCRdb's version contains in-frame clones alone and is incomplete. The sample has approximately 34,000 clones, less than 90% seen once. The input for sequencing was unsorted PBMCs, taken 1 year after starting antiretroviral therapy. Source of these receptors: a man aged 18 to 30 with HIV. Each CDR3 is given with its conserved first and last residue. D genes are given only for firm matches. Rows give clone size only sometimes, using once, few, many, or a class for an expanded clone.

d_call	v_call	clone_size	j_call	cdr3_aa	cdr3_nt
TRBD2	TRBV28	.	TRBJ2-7	CASSLPSWTSGRTSSYEQYF	TGTGCCAGCAGTTTACCCTCTTGGACTAGCGGGAGGACTAGCTCCTACGAGCAGTACTTC
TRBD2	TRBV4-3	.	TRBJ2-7	CASSQAPWTSGTVAYEQYF	TGCGCCAGCAGCCAAGCCCCCTGGACTAGCGGGACTGTTGCCTACGAGCAGTACTTC
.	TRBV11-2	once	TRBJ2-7	CASTQLYTEQYF	TGTGCCAGCACCCAACTTTATACGGAGCAGTACTTC
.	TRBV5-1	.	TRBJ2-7	CASTLGTGTYEQYF	TGCGCCAGCACCCTAGGGACGGGGACCTACGAGCAGTACTTC
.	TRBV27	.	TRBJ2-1	CASSLAWSSYNEQFF	TGTGCCAGCAGTTTAGCTTGGAGCTCCTACAATGAGCAGTTCTTC
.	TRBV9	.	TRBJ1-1	CASSTLGDTEAFF	TGTGCCAGCAGTACATTGGGGGACACTGAAGCTTTCTTT
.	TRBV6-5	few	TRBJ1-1	CASSLQGNTEAFF	TGTGCCAGCAGTTTACAGGGGAACACTGAAGCTTTCTTT
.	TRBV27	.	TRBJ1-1	CASSPGTNTEAFF	TGTGCCAGCAGTCCCGGGACCAACACTGAAGCTTTCTTT
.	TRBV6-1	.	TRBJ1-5	CASSGTADQPQHF	TGTGCCAGCAGTGGGACAGCCGATCAGCCCCAGCATTTT
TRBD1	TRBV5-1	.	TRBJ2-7	CASSDRGTGGEYEQYF	TGCGCCAGCAGCGACAGAGGGACAGGGGGCGAGTACGAGCAGTACTTC
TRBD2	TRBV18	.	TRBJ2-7	CASSPDGLAHRF	TGTGCCAGCTCACCCGATGGACTAGCGCACCGCTTC
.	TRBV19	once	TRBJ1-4	CASSIPRDTNEKLFF	TGTGCCAGTAGTATCCCCCGGGATACTAATGAAAAACTGTTTTTT
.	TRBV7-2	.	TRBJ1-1	CAVRGGGTEAFF	TGTGCCGTACGGGGAGGGGGCACTGAAGCTTTCTTT
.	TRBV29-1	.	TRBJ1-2	CSVDDTFYGYTF	TGCAGCGTTGACGACACCTTCTATGGCTACACCTTC
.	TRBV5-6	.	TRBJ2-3	CASSLPLIGTDTQYF	TGTGCCAGCAGCTTGCCCTTGATTGGCACAGATACGCAGTATTTT
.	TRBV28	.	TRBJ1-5	CASSLSGRNQPQHF	TGTGCCAGCAGTTTATCGGGCCGCAATCAGCCCCAGCATTTT
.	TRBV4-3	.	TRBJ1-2	CASSGYRSYGYTF	TGCGCCAGCAGCGGTTACAGGAGCTATGGCTACACCTTC
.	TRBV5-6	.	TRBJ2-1	CASSLPPWGSYNEQFF	TGTGCCAGCAGCTTGCCCCCTTGGGGTTCCTACAATGAGCAGTTCTTC
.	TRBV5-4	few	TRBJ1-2	CASSQGYGYTF	TGTGCCAGCAGTCAGGGCTATGGCTACACCTTC
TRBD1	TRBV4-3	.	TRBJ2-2	CASSQDRTGGTGELFF	TGCGCCAGCAGCCAAGATCGGACAGGAGGAACCGGGGAGCTGTTTTTT
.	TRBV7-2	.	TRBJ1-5	CVSRSTGNSNQPQHF	TGTGTCAGCAGATCCACAGGGAACTCCAATCAGCCCCAGCATTTT
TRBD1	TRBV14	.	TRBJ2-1	CASSRFTGAHKNNEQFF	TGTGCCAGCAGCCGATTTACAGGGGCACACAAGAACAATGAGCAGTTCTTC
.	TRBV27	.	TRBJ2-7	CASSFGPVSYEQYF	TGTGCCAGCAGTTTCGGGCCAGTCTCCTACGAGCAGTACTTC
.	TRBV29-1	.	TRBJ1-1	CSVEGSEAFF	TGCAGCGTTGAGGGAAGTGAAGCTTTCTTT
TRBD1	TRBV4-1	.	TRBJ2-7	CASSQDPHGTASYEQYF	TGCGCCAGCAGCCAAGATCCCCATGGGACAGCTTCCTACGAGCAGTACTTC
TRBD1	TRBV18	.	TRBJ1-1	CASSPRTGTEAFF	TGTGCCAGCTCACCAAGGACAGGGACTGAAGCTTTCTTT
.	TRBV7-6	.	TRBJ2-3	CASSLARGDTQYF	TGTGCCAGCAGCTTAGCAAGGGGGGATACGCAGTATTTT
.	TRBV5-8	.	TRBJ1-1	CASSYGRQEEIEAFF	TGTGCCAGCAGCTACGGTCGACAGGAGGAAATTGAAGCTTTCTTT
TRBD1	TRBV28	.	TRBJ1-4	CASSYPYGQGGNEKLFF	TGTGCCAGCAGTTACCCTTATGGACAGGGGGGTAATGAAAAACTGTTTTTT
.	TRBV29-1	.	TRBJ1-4	CSVEMGLEGRANEKLFF	TGCAGCGTTGAAATGGGGCTTGAAGGCCGGGCGAATGAAAAACTGTTTTTT
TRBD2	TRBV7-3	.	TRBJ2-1	CASSQLPGLARNEQFF	TGTGCCAGCAGCCAATTACCGGGACTAGCGCGCAATGAGCAGTTCTTC
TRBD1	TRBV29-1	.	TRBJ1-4	CSVGGTGTEKLFF	TGCAGCGTTGGTGGGACAGGGACTGAAAAACTGTTTTTT
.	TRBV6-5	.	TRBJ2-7	CASSYVPQAGEQYF	TGTGCCAGCAGTTACGTCCCCCAAGCCGGCGAGCAGTACTTC
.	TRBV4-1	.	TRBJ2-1	CASSPRLVGYNEQFF	TGCGCCAGCAGCCCCCGACTGGTGGGTTACAATGAGCAGTTCTTC
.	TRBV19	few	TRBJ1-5	CASSISGQSSQPQHF	TGTGCCAGTAGTATTTCGGGACAAAGCTCTCAGCCCCAGCATTTT
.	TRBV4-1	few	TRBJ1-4	CASSLTGSHEKLFF	TGCGCCAGCAGCCTCACAGGATCCCATGAAAAACTGTTTTTT
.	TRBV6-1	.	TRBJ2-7	CASSEARGEQYF	TGTGCCAGCAGTGAAGCGCGAGGGGAGCAGTACTTC